A selection of T cell receptor beta chains follows, all from one sample in a study of CD8 T cells in Susac syndrome. TCRdb reprocessed the immunoSEQ multiplex PCR reads via MiXCR and lists one record per CDR3 protein. This sample yields around 190,000 distinct CDR3 sequences, of which about 95% are seen a single time; around 0.11% belongs to the top ten. Sequencing used CD4+ T cells from PBMCs. The receptors were gathered from a human donor in good health. CDR3s include the opening cysteine and the closing phenylalanine or tryptophan. Fields, in order: D gene, J gene, V gene, clone size, CDR3 protein, CDR3 DNA. A D gene is named only where the DNA matches it firmly. Clone size appears in some rows only: once, few, many, or a class for an expanded clone.

D: -; J: TRBJ1-2; V: TRBV9; size: -; CDR3: CASSVTGRYGYTF; DNA: TGTGCCAGCAGCGTTACAGGGCGATATGGCTACACCTTC
D: TRBD2; J: TRBJ2-7; V: TRBV20-1; size: -; CDR3: CSAGPEGLADYEQYF; DNA: TGCAGTGCCGGTCCGGAGGGACTAGCGGACTACGAGCAGTACTTC
D: TRBD1; J: TRBJ1-1; V: TRBV12-3/TRBV12-4; size: -; CDR3: CASSFQGARTEAFF; DNA: TGTGCCAGCAGTTTCCAGGGGGCGCGGACTGAAGCTTTCTTT
D: -; J: TRBJ2-3; V: TRBV9; size: -; CDR3: CASSVALNTDTQYF; DNA: TGTGCCAGCAGCGTAGCCCTTAACACAGATACGCAGTATTTT
D: -; J: TRBJ2-3; V: TRBV20-1; size: -; CDR3: CSARDIADTQYF; DNA: TGCAGTGCTAGAGATATTGCAGATACGCAGTATTTT
D: -; J: TRBJ1-2; V: TRBV12-3/TRBV12-4; size: once; CDR3: CASSLSGSNYGYTF; DNA: TGTGCCAGCAGTTTATCGGGTTCCAACTATGGCTACACCTTC
D: TRBD2; J: TRBJ2-1; V: TRBV3-1; size: -; CDR3: CASSPSGDSYNEQFF; DNA: TGTGCCAGCAGCCCAAGCGGGGACTCCTACAATGAGCAGTTCTTC
D: -; J: TRBJ2-1; V: TRBV4-3; size: -; CDR3: CASSHLLGTPYNEQFF; DNA: TGCGCCAGCAGCCACCTTCTTGGGACTCCCTACAATGAGCAGTTCTTC
D: -; J: TRBJ1-1; V: TRBV12-3/TRBV12-4; size: -; CDR3: CASRLQVNTEAFF; DNA: TGTGCCAGCAGACTACAAGTGAACACTGAAGCTTTCTTT
D: TRBD1; J: TRBJ2-7; V: TRBV29-1; size: -; CDR3: CSVEVGGRGVGEQYF; DNA: TGCAGCGTTGAAGTAGGGGGCAGGGGCGTAGGCGAGCAGTACTTC
D: -; J: TRBJ2-2; V: TRBV28; size: -; CDR3: CASSWIRVVNTGELFF; DNA: TGTGCCAGCAGTTGGATCAGGGTCGTGAACACCGGGGAGCTGTTTTTT
D: -; J: TRBJ2-7; V: TRBV3-1; size: -; CDR3: CASSPQGVGRVYEQYF; DNA: TGTGCCAGCAGCCCACAGGGTGTCGGCCGCGTCTACGAGCAGTACTTC
D: TRBD2; J: TRBJ2-3; V: TRBV20-1; size: -; CDR3: CSARLAGVVDTQYF; DNA: TGCAGTGCTAGACTAGCGGGAGTAGTAGATACGCAGTATTTT
D: -; J: TRBJ1-3; V: TRBV29-1; size: -; CDR3: CSVELGRSGNTIYF; DNA: TGCAGCGTTGAGCTCGGGCGCTCTGGAAACACCATATATTTT
D: -; J: TRBJ2-7; V: TRBV20-1; size: -; CDR3: CSAPPTREVQYF; DNA: TGCAGTGCGCCCCCAACGAGGGAGGTGCAGTACTTC
D: -; J: TRBJ2-1; V: TRBV6-2/TRBV6-3; size: -; CDR3: CASSYSSGWDKQFF; DNA: TGTGCCAGCAGTTACTCATCAGGGTGGGATAAGCAGTTCTTC
D: TRBD2; J: TRBJ2-1; V: TRBV5-4; size: -; CDR3: CASSSSGSRSYNEQFF; DNA: TGTGCCAGCAGCTCTAGCGGGAGTCGCTCCTACAATGAGCAGTTCTTC
D: TRBD1; J: TRBJ2-1; V: TRBV11-1; size: -; CDR3: CASSYDRALHNEQFF; DNA: TGTGCCAGCAGTTACGACAGGGCCCTCCACAATGAGCAGTTCTTC
D: -; J: TRBJ2-5; V: TRBV29-1; size: -; CDR3: CSGKTTPGETQYF; DNA: TGCAGCGGGAAGACGACGCCTGGGGAGACCCAGTACTTC
D: TRBD1; J: TRBJ1-2; V: TRBV29-1; size: -; CDR3: CSVANRGAGGYTF; DNA: TGCAGCGTTGCAAACAGGGGGGCGGGTGGCTACACCTTC
D: -; J: TRBJ1-2; V: TRBV30; size: -; CDR3: CAWSVLIQTGYTF; DNA: TGTGCCTGGAGTGTACTGATACAGACCGGCTACACCTTC
D: -; J: TRBJ2-7; V: TRBV6-2/TRBV6-3; size: -; CDR3: CASSTPLRGSYEQYF; DNA: TGTGCCAGCAGTACTCCCCTCAGGGGCTCCTACGAGCAGTACTTC
D: -; J: TRBJ2-1; V: TRBV29-1; size: -; CDR3: CSVEGGGYRFF; DNA: TGCAGCGTTGAGGGGGGAGGTTATCGGTTCTTC
D: TRBD1; J: TRBJ2-2; V: TRBV25-1; size: -; CDR3: CASRTPGQGRTGELFF; DNA: TGTGCCAGCAGGACACCGGGACAGGGGAGGACCGGGGAGCTGTTTTTT
D: -; J: TRBJ2-5; V: TRBV7-2; size: -; CDR3: CASSPRLGETQYF; DNA: TGTGCCAGCAGCCCCCGGTTAGGAGAGACCCAGTACTTC
D: -; J: TRBJ1-1; V: TRBV28; size: -; CDR3: CASWSMNTEAFF; DNA: TGTGCCAGTTGGTCAATGAACACTGAAGCTTTCTTT
D: TRBD2; J: TRBJ2-7; V: TRBV29-1; size: -; CDR3: CSAPWGGYEQYF; DNA: TGCAGCGCCCCGTGGGGGGGGTACGAGCAGTACTTC
D: -; J: TRBJ2-7; V: TRBV30; size: -; CDR3: CAWSKGMGPPLYEQYF; DNA: TGTGCCTGGAGTAAGGGGATGGGCCCTCCCCTCTACGAGCAGTACTTC
D: -; J: TRBJ2-7; V: TRBV6-2/TRBV6-3; size: -; CDR3: CASRPGTSYEQYF; DNA: TGTGCCAGCAGGCCCGGGACCTCCTACGAGCAGTACTTC
D: TRBD1; J: TRBJ2-7; V: TRBV29-1; size: -; CDR3: CSVTTGGGYEQYF; DNA: TGCAGCGTGACCACAGGGGGCGGTTACGAGCAGTACTTC
D: -; J: TRBJ2-3; V: TRBV7-2; size: -; CDR3: CASSPTSFADTQYF; DNA: TGTGCCAGCAGCCCGACTAGTTTCGCAGATACGCAGTATTTT
D: -; J: TRBJ2-7; V: TRBV5-1; size: -; CDR3: CASSLGHRGPYEQYF; DNA: TGCGCCAGCAGCTTGGGTCACCGGGGCCCCTACGAGCAGTACTTC
D: -; J: TRBJ2-2; V: TRBV20-1; size: -; CDR3: CSAGRENDGELFF; DNA: TGCAGTGCTGGACGGGAGAATGACGGGGAGCTGTTTTTT
D: -; J: TRBJ2-3; V: TRBV27; size: -; CDR3: CASSFSPDTLTDTQYF; DNA: TGTGCCAGCAGTTTTTCCCCGGACACCTTAACAGATACGCAGTATTTT
D: -; J: TRBJ2-5; V: TRBV5-1; size: -; CDR3: CASSLTRAETQYF; DNA: TGCGCCAGCAGCCTGACTAGGGCGGAGACCCAGTACTTC
D: -; J: TRBJ2-7; V: TRBV28; size: -; CDR3: CASSTYPDRQVQYF; DNA: TGTGCCAGCAGTACCTATCCTGACAGGCAGGTGCAGTACTTC